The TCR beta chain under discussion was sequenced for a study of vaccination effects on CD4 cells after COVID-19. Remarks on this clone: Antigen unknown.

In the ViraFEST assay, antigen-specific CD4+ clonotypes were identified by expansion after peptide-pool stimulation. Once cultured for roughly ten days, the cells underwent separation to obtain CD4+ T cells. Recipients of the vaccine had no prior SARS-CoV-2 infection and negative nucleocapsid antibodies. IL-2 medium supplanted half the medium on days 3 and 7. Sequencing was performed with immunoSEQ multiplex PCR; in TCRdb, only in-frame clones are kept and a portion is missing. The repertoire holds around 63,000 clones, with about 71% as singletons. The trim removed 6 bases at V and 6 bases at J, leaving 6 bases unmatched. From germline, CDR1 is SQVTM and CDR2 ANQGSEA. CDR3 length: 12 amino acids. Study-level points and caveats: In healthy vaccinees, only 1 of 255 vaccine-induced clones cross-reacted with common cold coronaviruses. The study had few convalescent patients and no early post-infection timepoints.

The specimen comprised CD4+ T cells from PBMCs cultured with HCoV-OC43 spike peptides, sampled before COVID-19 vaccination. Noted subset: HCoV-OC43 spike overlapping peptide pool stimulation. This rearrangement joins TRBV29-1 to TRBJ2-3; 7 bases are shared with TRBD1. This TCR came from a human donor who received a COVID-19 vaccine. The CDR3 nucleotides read TGCAGCGTCGAGACAGGGAAGGATACGCAGTATTTT. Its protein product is CSVETGKDTQYF.